This T cell receptor (beta chain) was captured in a study of shared clonotypes between healthy human individuals. Losses at the gene ends were 4 bases for V and 7 bases for J; bases not matched to a gene: 9. Germline lookup yields CDR1 SGHRS and CDR2 YFSETQ. The CDR3 spans 14 residues. The table lists this clone with a count of one. Antigen specificity is unknown. Findings and caveats of the study: It was anticipated that sequencing depth would influence how many clonotypes donors shared.

PCR replicates performed on unsorted PBMC used 300 to 350 ng DNA, approximately 33,000 T cell genomes. The method was immunoSEQ multiplex PCR; TCRdb's version includes in-frame clones alone and lacks a portion of them. The table lists 450,000 or so clones, approximately 80% of them singletons. This sequence was found in a woman aged 40 to 50 in good health. Some clones in this sample may be carry-over from other donors' samples. The sequenced material came from PBMCs. This chain uses TRBV5-1 with TRBJ2-3; 7 nucleotides align to TRBD1. The DNA of the CDR3 is TGCGCCAGCAGCCCGGGGACAGCGAGTTATACGCAGTATTTT. This translates into CASSPGTASYTQYF.